These 18 T cell receptor beta chains were all obtained from the same sample, sequenced in a study of shared clonotypes between healthy human individuals. Measured with immunoSEQ multiplex PCR; TCRdb has only the in-frame clones, and not every one. The sample lists 2 million to 2.5 million clones; approximately 93% were seen once. Sequenced input: naive CD4+ T cells from PBMCs. Subset described: CD45RA+ positively selected. The receptors shown here come from a man aged 18 to 35 in good health. Some clones in this sample may be carry-over from other donors' samples.

V gene TRBV5-1 combines with J gene TRBJ2-5, with D maybe TRBD2 (6 bases). The length of the CDR3 is 15 residues. V was shortened by 2 bases and J by 5 bases, with 16 bases between the two germline ends. Looked up from germline, CDR1 is SGHRS and CDR2 is YFSETQ. In DNA, the CDR3 is TGCGCCAGCAGCTTATGGGGCGGGACCGGTGAGACCCAGTACTTC. Translation gives CASSLWGGTGETQYF.

This clone was detected only a few times. The chain couples TRBV5-1 to TRBJ1-1; D is undetermined. This CDR3 is 13 amino acids long. CDR1 is SGHRS and CDR2 is YFSETQ in the germline V gene. V was pared by 5 bases and J by 1 base, with 9 bases between. In DNA, the CDR3 is TGCGCCAGCAGAATAACACAGAACACTGAAGCTTTCTTT. It encodes CASRITQNTEAFF.

The genes are TRBV15 and TRBJ1-1; D ambiguous. The CDR3 covers 14 residues. Germline V gene data show CDR1 as LNHNV and CDR2 as YYDKDF (reference sequence). Trimming pared 6 bases from V and 11 bases from J, leaving 22 bases between. The CDR3 DNA sequence: TGTGCCACCAGTCTTCGAACGGGAGCACTGAACGCTTTCTTT. As protein: CATSLRTGALNAFF.

The chain recombines TRBV5-1 with TRBJ2-7; 10 bases are a match to TRBD2. Trimming removed 3 bases from V and 1 base from J; junction bases left unmatched: 4. There are 15 residues in the CDR3. Germline CDR1 SGHRS, CDR2 YFSETQ. CDR3 protein: CASSSVAGGSYEQYF. Written as DNA, the CDR3 is TGCGCCAGCAGCTCAGTAGCGGGAGGTTCCTACGAGCAGTACTTC.

This chain links TRBV19 with TRBJ1-1, with D unresolved. CDR1 is LNHDA and CDR2 is SQIVND in the germline V gene (reference sequence). The CDR3 has 13 residues. Trimming took 4 bases from V and 6 from J, leaving 12 bases between them. Here the CDR3 reads CASSKRATPEAFF. CDR3 nucleotides: TGTGCCAGTAGTAAAAGGGCCACACCTGAAGCTTTCTTT.

In this sample, this clone turned up a few times. The DNA for the CDR3 is TGCAGTGCTAGTAAGTCAGTTGAAGCTTTCTTT. Translating it yields CSASKSVEAFF. The rearrangement links TRBV20-1 to TRBJ1-1; no firm D call. Looked up from germline, CDR1 is DFQATT and CDR2 is SNEGSKA (reference sequence). The V end lost 3 bases, the J end lost 7 bases, and 9 bases lay between the germline ends. There are 11 residues in the CDR3.

CDR3 bases: TGTGCCAGCAGTTTAAAAGCGATCGGGGAGCTGTTTTTT. It yields the protein CASSLKAIGELFF. This chain connects TRBV28 to TRBJ2-2, with no clear D. The CDR3 sequence is 13 residues long. The germline CDR1 and CDR2 sequences are MDHEN and SYDVKM. V was trimmed by 2 bases and J by 7 bases, leaving 8 bases between them. The whole variable domain, remainder taken from reference TRBV28 and TRBJ2-2, is DVKVTQSSRYLVKRTGEKVFLECVQDMDHENMFWYRQDPGLGLRLIYFSYDVKMKEKGDIPEGYSVSREKKERFSLILESASTNQTSMYLCASSLKAIGELFFGEGSRLTVL.

This chain connects TRBV5-1 to TRBJ2-1; D is uncertain. Germline-derived CDR1 and CDR2 are SGHRS and YFSETQ. The V end lost 5 bases, the J end lost 8 bases, and 17 bases lay between the germline ends. This CDR3 is 14 amino acids long. This CDR3 is CASRRAPEFDEQFF. CDR3 in DNA: TGCGCCAGCAGGCGCGCCCCGGAGTTCGATGAGCAGTTCTTC.

Comments on this clone: Other DNA sequences of this sample code for an identical CDR3. This sequence joins TRBV18 and TRBJ2-5; D uncertain. V was pared by 1 base and J by 4 bases, with 4 bases between. The CDR3 loop spans 12 amino acids. Germline V CDR1 and CDR2: KGHSH, LQKENI. The CDR3 region is CASSPQAETQYF. In DNA form, the CDR3 reads TGTGCCAGCTCACCACAAGCAGAGACCCAGTACTTC.

The chain is built from TRBV19 and TRBJ1-5, with D perhaps matching TRBD1 (5 bases). This CDR3 is 14 amino acids long. Germline CDR1 and CDR2: LNHDA and SQIVND (reference sequence). Trimming removed 3 bases at V and 7 bases at J, with 13 bases between. For the CDR3, the DNA is TGTGCCAGTAGTATTGGGGGGAAGGACCAGCCCCAGCATTTT. Translated: CASSIGGKDQPQHF.

This rearrangement joins TRBV25-1 to TRBJ1-2; 7 bases agree with TRBD1. The V segment lost 4 bases and the J segment 9 bases; nucleotides outside the gene matches: 11. CDR3 length: 14 amino acids. Germline V lookup: CDR1 MGHDK, CDR2 SYGVNS. The CDR3 sequence is CASSVEEGAPRYTF. The CDR3 DNA reads TGTGCCAGCAGTGTTGAGGAGGGGGCCCCTCGCTACACCTTC.

About this clone itself: Distinct nucleotide sequences in the sample also encode this CDR3. The V call is TRBV7-3, the J call TRBJ2-1; D remains ambiguous. The CDR3 has 15 amino acids. Per germline, CDR1 SGHTA and CDR2 FQGTGA. With 0 bases removed from V and 1 base from J, the gap between germline ends came to 7 bases. As DNA, the CDR3 is TGTGCCAGCAGCTTAACGGGAAATTCCTACAATGAGCAGTTCTTC. Protein sequence: CASSLTGNSYNEQFF.

The rearrangement links TRBV6-6 to TRBJ1-4; 7 bases are shared with TRBD1. The CDR3 has 13 residues. CDR1 is MNHNY, CDR2 SVGAGI, per germline (reference sequence). V lost 6 bases, J lost 3 bases, and 1 base stayed unmatched. Written as DNA, the CDR3 is TGTGCCAGCAGGGGGACAGCTAATGAAAAACTGTTTTTT. Amino acids: CASRGTANEKLFF.

The chain uses TRBV11-2 and TRBJ1-2; 7 bases align to TRBD1. Germline assignment: CDR1 SGHAT and CDR2 FQNNGV. The CDR3 contains 17 residues. V was clipped by 0 bases and J by 8 bases; unmatched bases: 15. CDR3 sequence (DNA): TGTGCCAGCAGCTTAGATTGGGGGTCGACAGGGAGGGTCGGCTACACCTTC. Amino acids: CASSLDWGSTGRVGYTF.

This chain connects TRBV4-3 to TRBJ2-1; tentatively, D is TRBD1 (5 bases). Trimming left V 1 base short and J 4 bases short, with 11 bases between. Germline CDR1 reads LGHNA; CDR2 reads YSLEER. The CDR3 covers 15 residues. The CDR3 sequence: CASSQGAGFYNEQFF. DNA of the CDR3: TGCGCCAGCAGCCAAGGGGCAGGGTTTTACAATGAGCAGTTCTTC.

The sample holds one count of this clone. The rearrangement joins TRBV7-9 to TRBJ1-2, with 7 nucleotides matching TRBD1. The ends lost 5 bases at V and 7 bases at J; junction bases unmatched: 13. The CDR3 loop spans 15 amino acids. CDR1 and CDR2 from the germline V gene are SEHNR and FQNEAQ (reference sequence). The CDR3 DNA reads TGTGCCAGCAGCCCGAGTTCGGGACAGACCGCTGGCTACACCTTC. As protein: CASSPSSGQTAGYTF.

The chain carries TRBV5-1 and TRBJ2-5, with TRBD1 matching 7 bases. Trimming took 5 bases from V and 4 from J; bases not matched to a gene: 8. The CDR3 consists of 14 residues. Germline V gene data show CDR1 as SGHRS and CDR2 as YFSETQ. CDR3 nucleotide sequence: TGCGCCAGCAGTACGGACAGGACCCCAGAGACCCAGTACTTC. Its translation: CASSTDRTPETQYF.

This sequence joins TRBV4-1 and TRBJ2-3; D uncertain. The V and J ends lost 0 bases and 10 bases respectively, with 14 bases between them. The CDR3 has 14 residues. Looked up from germline, CDR1 is MGHRA and CDR2 is YSYEKL. The CDR3 protein is CASSQETPPQSQYF. DNA for the CDR3: TGCGCCAGCAGCCAAGAAACCCCTCCGCAGTCGCAGTATTTT.